Here is one TCR beta chain with its context. Antigen unknown. The sample belongs to a study of OX40 agonist ivuxolimab in advanced cancers. The wider study: In this cohort, patients received ivuxolimab, an agonistic anti-OX40 (CD134) antibody. The study's findings and limits: Partial responders at 0.1-3.0 mg/kg showed near-lowest clonal expansion.

TCRdb's table, derived via immunoSEQ multiplex PCR, lists solely in-frame clones and lacks some. Here the sample spans tens of thousands of clones, over 75% being singletons. V was pared by 4 bases and J by 8 bases, with 13 bases between. The germline CDR1 and CDR2 sequences are SGHDT and YYEEEE. This CDR3 is built from 13 residues. The sample in question was CD4+ or CD8+ T cells sorted from blood, obtained in a trial of the OX40 agonist ivuxolimab. The TCR originated in an adult with an advanced solid tumor such as melanoma, head and neck, liver or kidney cancer. The chain links TRBV5-6 to TRBJ1-5; D ambiguous. This chain's CDR3 is CASSRDKSKPQHF. The CDR3 DNA reads as TGTGCCAGCAGCCGCGACAAGAGCAAGCCCCAGCATTTT.